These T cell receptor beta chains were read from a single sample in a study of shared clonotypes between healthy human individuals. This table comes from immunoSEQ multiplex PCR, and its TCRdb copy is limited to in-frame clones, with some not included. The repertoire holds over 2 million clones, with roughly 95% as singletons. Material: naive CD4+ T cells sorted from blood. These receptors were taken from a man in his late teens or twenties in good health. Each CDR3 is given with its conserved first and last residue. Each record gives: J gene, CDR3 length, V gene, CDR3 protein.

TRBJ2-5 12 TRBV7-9 CASSSVGETQYF
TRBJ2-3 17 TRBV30 CAWRIKRTGTFTDTQYF
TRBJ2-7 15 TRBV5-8 CASSFSDRASYEQYF
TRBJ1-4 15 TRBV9 CASSDGTGGGGKLFF
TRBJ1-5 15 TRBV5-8 CASSPRRGGNQPQHF
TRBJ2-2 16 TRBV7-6 CASSLAQGLVGGELFF
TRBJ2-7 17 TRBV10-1 CASSESLTGTSGGPQYF
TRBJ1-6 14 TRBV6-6 CASSTGGFRSPLHF
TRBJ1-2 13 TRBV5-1 CASSPGQGYGYTF
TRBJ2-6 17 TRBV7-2 CASSRSGGTSGANVLTF
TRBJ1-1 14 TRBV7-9 CASSFRGPGTEAFF
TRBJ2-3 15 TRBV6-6 CASSSGGVTTDTQYF
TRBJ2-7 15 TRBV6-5 CASSYSSSSYYEQYF
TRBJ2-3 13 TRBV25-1 CASRGQGADTQYF
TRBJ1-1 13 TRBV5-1 CASSLEGTGRAFF
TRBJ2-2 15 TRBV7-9 CASSPQGTYTGELFF
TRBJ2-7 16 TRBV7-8 CASSLVAGLSSYEQYF
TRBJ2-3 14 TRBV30 CAWSGSGGSDTQYF
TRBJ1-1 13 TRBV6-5 CASARAVRTEAFF
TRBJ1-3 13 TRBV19 CASSSNSGNTIYF
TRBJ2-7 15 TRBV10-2 CASRTGTGRAYEQYF
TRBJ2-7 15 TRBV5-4 CASSGAGGSWTEQYF
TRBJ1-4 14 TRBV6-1 CASSERGPAGKLFF
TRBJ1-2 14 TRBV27 CASSFRGGHYGYTF
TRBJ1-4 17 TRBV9 CASSVGGKTGIGEKLFF
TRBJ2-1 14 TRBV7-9 CASSLETNYNEQFF
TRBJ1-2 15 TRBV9 CASSGRTGLSDGYTF
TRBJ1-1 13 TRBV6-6 CASSGPGGAEAFF
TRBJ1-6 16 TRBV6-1 CASSDRGRSYNSPLHF
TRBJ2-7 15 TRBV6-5 CASSYKSDQTYEQYF
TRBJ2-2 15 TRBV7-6 CASSLGSGNTGELFF
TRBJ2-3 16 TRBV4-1 CASSPSLWGSTDTQYF
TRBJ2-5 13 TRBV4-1 CASSILMGETQYF
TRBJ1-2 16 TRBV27 CASSPTRTTGNYGYTF
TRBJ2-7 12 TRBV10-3 CAIAGGGYEQYF
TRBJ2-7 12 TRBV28 CASTRTFYEQYF
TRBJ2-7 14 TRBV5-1 CASSQKERSYEQYF
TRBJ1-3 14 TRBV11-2 CASSPSSSGNTIYF
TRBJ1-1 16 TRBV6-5 CASSSSNLQGNTEAFF
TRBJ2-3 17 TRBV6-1 CASSVVLAGGYTDTQYF
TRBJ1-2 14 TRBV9 CASSVGTGDPGYTF
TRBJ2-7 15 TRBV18 CASSQGTSGIYEQYF
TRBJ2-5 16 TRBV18 CASSPMVAGGEQTQYF
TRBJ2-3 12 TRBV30 CASGRVRDTQYF
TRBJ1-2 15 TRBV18 CASSPGGQDNYGYTF